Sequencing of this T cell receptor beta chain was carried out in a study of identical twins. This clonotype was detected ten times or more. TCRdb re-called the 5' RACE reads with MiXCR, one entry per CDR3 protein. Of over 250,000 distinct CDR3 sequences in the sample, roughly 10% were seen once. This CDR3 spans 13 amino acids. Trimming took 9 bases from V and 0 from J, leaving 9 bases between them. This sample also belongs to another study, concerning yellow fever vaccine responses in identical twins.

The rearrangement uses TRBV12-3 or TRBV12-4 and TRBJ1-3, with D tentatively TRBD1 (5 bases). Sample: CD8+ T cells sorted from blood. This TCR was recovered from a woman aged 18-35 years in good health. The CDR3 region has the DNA TGTGCCAGACCAGGGATCTCTGGAAACACCATATATTTT. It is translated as CARPGISGNTIYF.